This TCR beta chain was recovered during a study of response to subunit inactivated influenza vaccine. Using its own MiXCR run on the RT-PCR reads, TCRdb lists one record per CDR3 protein. The sample holds about 300,000 distinct CDR3 sequences, about 20% seen once. The CDR3 loop spans 13 amino acids. Trimming stripped 3 bases from V and 0 bases from J, with 6 bases between. From germline, CDR1 is LGHDT and CDR2 YNNKEL (reference sequence). The chain couples TRBV3-1 to TRBJ2-7; D unclear. The input for sequencing was PBMCs from blood, taken 21 months after vaccination. The receptor comes from a man aged 50-75 years who received an inactivated influenza vaccine. The CDR3 spells CASSQGNSYEQYF. DNA for the CDR3: TGTGCCAGCAGCCAGGGGAACTCCTACGAGCAGTACTTC.